Below, one T cell receptor (beta chain) is given with its context. Its antigen is as yet unknown. A much larger clone differs by one base, so this may be a read error. Using a constant-region primer together with ProtoScript II reverse transcriptase, TCR beta cDNA was made from about 490 ng of total RNA. Slightly modified ARM-PCR, run as three nested multiplex PCR rounds, produced the TCR beta libraries. TRBV1-TRBV30 forward primers paired with a C-beta reverse primer were used in the first two PCR rounds, which ran approximately 10 cycles each. TCRdb reprocessed the multiplex PCR reads with MiXCR, giving one entry per CDR3 protein. The profile shows roughly 100,000 distinct CDR3 sequences, around two thirds of them singletons. The germline gives CDR1 MRHNA, CDR2 SNTAGT. This CDR3 contains 15 residues. V lost 5 bases and J 5 bases, leaving 15 bases between the germline ends. Investigators took RNA and DNA out together from about 21-30 mg of unsorted bulk tissue.

The record originates from a study of tumor-infiltrating lymphocytes in primary liver carcinoma. Study summary: Productive TCRbeta read yields ran from roughly 3.9 to 6.8 million per sample and were similar between tissues. Study observations and caveats: Roughly 7-25% of top clones, and no more, occurred in all five tumor regions. Among the pair types, tumor region pairs showed more overlap than tumor-adjacent and tumor-blood pairs.

The sample comprised liver tumor tissue from sampling region 5. Regarding subset: tumor region T5, tumor centre. This receptor was taken from a woman between 55 and 75 years old with primary liver carcinoma and hepatitis B virus infection. This chain connects TRBV6-4 to TRBJ2-2, with D possibly being TRBD2 (5 bases). DNA for the CDR3: TGTGCCAGCAGTCCGACCGGACTTGATACCGGGGAGCTGTTTTTT. Its protein is CASSPTGLDTGELFF.